The present TCR beta chain was sequenced within a study of T cell repertoires in cytomegalovirus infection. CDR1 is SGHVS and CDR2 is FQNEAQ in the germline V gene. This CDR3 is built from 16 residues. V lost 4 bases, J lost 6 bases, and 14 bases stayed unmatched. In the case of this clonotype: Its specificity is not known.

TCRdb called the reads again in MiXCR, with one record for every CDR3 protein. Here the sample spans around 570,000 distinct CDR3 sequences, about 39% being singletons. This TCR was recovered from a human donor in good health (CMV status not recorded). Some clones in this sample may be carry-over from other donors' samples. This specimen was cultured PBMCs, taken from culture after CMV antigen stimulation. The rearrangement links TRBV7-8 to TRBJ1-1; TRBD1 agrees at 7 bases. CDR3: CASSSLIRGYYPEAFF. CDR3 nucleotide sequence: TGTGCCAGCAGCTCGCTAATCAGGGGGTATTACCCTGAAGCTTTCTTT. The variable domain in full, with the rest retrieved from reference TRBV7-8 and TRBJ1-1, is GAGVSQSPRYKVAKRGQDVALRCDPISGHVSLFWYQQALGQGPEFLTYFQNEAQLDKSGLPSDRFFAERPEGSVSTLKIQRTQQEDSAVYLCASSSLIRGYYPEAFFGQGTRLTVV.